This T cell receptor beta chain derives from a study of PD-L1 blockade in urothelial cancer. Turning to the study itself: Beginning at some point between 2014 and 2015, patients received atezolizumab, given as 1,200 mg intravenously every 3 weeks. Blood analyses occurred 3 weeks (second dose) and 6 weeks post treatment start.

The assay was immunoSEQ multiplex PCR, and TCRdb's table has in-frame clones only and misses some. The table shows tens of thousands of clones, with about 82% occurring only once. The V end was cut by 8 bases, the J end by 3 bases, with 19 bases between. There are 16 residues in the CDR3. Germline V gives CDR1 MNHNY, CDR2 SVGAGI (reference sequence). The time point denotes: pretreatment peripheral blood. This clone appeared a few times. Its antigen is undetermined. General study findings and limits: Durable benefit accompanied greater 3-week expansion of tumor-associated blood clones.

The source is a man aged 35-49 years with urothelial cancer. V gene TRBV6-6 combines with J gene TRBJ1-4; weak D call: TRBD1 (6 bases). The sequencing used PBMCs, collected around atezolizumab (anti-PD-L1) treatment. CDR3 sequence: CASGVGPQGSNEKLFF. The CDR3 coding sequence is TGTGCCAGCGGAGTGGGACCACAGGGTTCTAATGAAAAACTGTTTTTT.